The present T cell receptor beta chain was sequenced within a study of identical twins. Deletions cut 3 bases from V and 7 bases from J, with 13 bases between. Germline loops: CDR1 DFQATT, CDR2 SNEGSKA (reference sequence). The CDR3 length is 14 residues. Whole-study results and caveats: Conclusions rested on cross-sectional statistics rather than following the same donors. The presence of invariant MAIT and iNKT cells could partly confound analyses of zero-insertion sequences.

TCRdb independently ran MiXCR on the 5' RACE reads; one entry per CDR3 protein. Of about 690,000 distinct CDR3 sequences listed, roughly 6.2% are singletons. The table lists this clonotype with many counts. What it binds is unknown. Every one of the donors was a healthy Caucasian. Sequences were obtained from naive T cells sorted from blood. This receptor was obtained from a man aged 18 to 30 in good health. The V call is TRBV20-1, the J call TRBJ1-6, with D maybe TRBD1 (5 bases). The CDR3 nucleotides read TGCAGTGCTAGCAGTTCAGGGATGAATTCACCCCTCCACTTT. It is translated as CSASSSGMNSPLHF.